This is a list of T cell receptor beta chains from one sample in a study of blood T cell repertoires in COVID-19. Sequencing used immunoSEQ multiplex PCR; TCRdb keeps in-frame clones, though not all of them. The data show around 300,000 clones, 75% to 90% seen once. The sequencing sample was made of peripheral blood. The source of these receptors is a man in his fifties with acute or convalescent COVID-19. The CDR3 runs from the conserved cysteine through the conserved F or W. A D gene is named only where the DNA matches it firmly. Where a row states a size, it is once, few, many or the class of an expanded clone; other rows omit it.

>14|TRBV18|.|.|TRBJ2-1
TGTGCCAGCGTCGGACAGACGATAATCAATGAGCAGTTCTTC
CASVGQTIINEQFF
>17|TRBV10-3|few|TRBD1|TRBJ2-5
TGTGCCATCAGTGAGCCCCGGACAGGGGGCGGCCAAGAGACCCAGTACTTC
CAISEPRTGGGQETQYF
>14|TRBV10-3|few|TRBD2|TRBJ2-2
TGTGCCATCAGTGAGGCGGGGGTCACCGGGGAGCTGTTTTTT
CAISEAGVTGELFF
>13|TRBV7-9|.|.|TRBJ1-2
TGTGCCAGCAACATTCAAGCTAACTATGGCTACACCTTC
CASNIQANYGYTF
>15|TRBV7-3|.|TRBD1|TRBJ1-2
TGTGCCAGCAGTATAACCGGGACAGGAAACTATGGCTACACCTTC
CASSITGTGNYGYTF
>16|TRBV7-9|.|TRBD1|TRBJ2-3
TGTGCCAGCAGCCGGGACAGGGGGCTTTCGACAGATACGCAGTATTTT
CASSRDRGLSTDTQYF
>16|TRBV6-5|.|.|TRBJ2-7
TGTGCCAGCAGTTGGGGTTCGCGGGGACCTGCCTACGAGCAGTACTTC
CASSWGSRGPAYEQYF
>12|TRBV5-4|.|.|TRBJ1-1
TGTGCCAGCAGCTTGGGGGGGCGGGAAGCTTTCTTT
CASSLGGREAFF
>14|TRBV6-5|few|TRBD1|TRBJ2-7
TGTGCCAGCACCTGGGACAGGGCCCCCTACGAGCAGTACTTC
CASTWDRAPYEQYF
>14|TRBV6-1|.|.|TRBJ1-2
TGTGCCAGCAGTGAGTGGCAGGCCAGTTATGGCTACACCTTC
CASSEWQASYGYTF
>15|TRBV6-4|.|TRBD1|TRBJ1-2
TGTGCCAGCAGTGCCCCGGGACAGGGCAGGTATGGCTACACCTTC
CASSAPGQGRYGYTF
>14|TRBV5-1|.|.|TRBJ1-4
TGCGCCAGCAGCTTGCAGGGGTCGGATGAAAAACTGTTTTTT
CASSLQGSDEKLFF
>13|TRBV6-5|once|.|TRBJ1-1
TGTGCCAGCAGTCGGGGGGGGAACACTGAAGCTTTCTTT
CASSRGGNTEAFF
>14|TRBV5-1|.|TRBD1|TRBJ2-2
TGCGCCAGCAGCAAGGACAGGGAAACCGGGGAGCTGTTTTTT
CASSKDRETGELFF
>13|TRBV11-2|few|.|TRBJ2-1
TGTGCCAGCAGCTTAGTGGGAGGCGGCGAGCAGTTCTTC
CASSLVGGGEQFF
>15|TRBV27|few|TRBD2|TRBJ2-1
TGTGCCAGCACCCCGACTAGCGGGGGGGTGGATGAGCAGTTCTTC
CASTPTSGGVDEQFF
>13|TRBV29-1|.|.|TRBJ1-5
TGCAGCGTTGCAAGTGACAGGAATCAGCCCCAGCATTTT
CSVASDRNQPQHF
>15|TRBV19|once|.|TRBJ2-1
TGTGCCAGTATCAACAGGGTTGGTACTATTGGTGAGCAGTTCTTC
CASINRVGTIGEQFF
>15|TRBV18|.|.|TRBJ2-2
TGTGCCAGCCCACGCGGGGGCTCAAACACCGGGGAGCTGTTTTTT
CASPRGGSNTGELFF
>12|TRBV10-2|.|.|TRBJ1-3
TGCGCCAGCAGTGAGTCCGGAGGCACCATATATTTT
CASSESGGTIYF
>14|TRBV10-2|.|.|TRBJ1-5
TGCGCCAGCTGCAGGGCTGCGGTCAATCAGCCCCAGCATTTT
CASCRAAVNQPQHF
>13|TRBV10-1|.|TRBD1|TRBJ2-2
TGCGCCAGCAGTTCACAGGGGACCGGGGAGCTGTTTTTT
CASSSQGTGELFF
>17|TRBV5-1|.|TRBD2|TRBJ2-3
TGCGCCAGCAGCTTGGAGGCGGGGGGGCCCGGCACAGATACGCAGTATTTT
CASSLEAGGPGTDTQYF
>12|TRBV5-6|few|.|TRBJ1-6
TGTGCCAGCAGCTGGGACAACTCACCCCTCCACTTT
CASSWDNSPLHF
>14|TRBV7-2|.|.|TRBJ2-1
TGTGCCAGCCCTAGACTCCAGGGATACAATGAGCAGTTCTTC
CASPRLQGYNEQFF
>14|TRBV6-5|.|.|TRBJ1-4
TGTGCCAGCAGTCCGACACACACTAATGAAAAACTGTTTTTT
CASSPTHTNEKLFF
>15|TRBV27|.|.|TRBJ1-1
TGTGCCAGCAGTTTGATGGGGGGTGGGAACACTGAAGCTTTCTTT
CASSLMGGGNTEAFF
>11|TRBV3-1/TRBV3-2|.|.|TRBJ2-7
TGTGCCAGCAGCCACCCGACAGAGCAGTACTTC
CASSHPTEQYF
>17|TRBV24-1|.|.|TRBJ2-2
TGTGCCACCAGTGACCCCGTACGCGGGGCGAACACCGGGGAGCTGTTTTTT
CATSDPVRGANTGELFF
>19|TRBV11-2|.|.|TRBJ2-1
TGTGCCAGCAGCTCCGAGGGGTATCCCGGGACATTAGACTACAATGAGCAGTTCTTC
CASSSEGYPGTLDYNEQFF
>16|TRBV7-2|.|.|TRBJ1-2
TGTGCCAGCAGCTTAGAACCGTGGCGGATTAACTATGGCTACACCTTC
CASSLEPWRINYGYTF
>13|TRBV7-8|.|.|TRBJ2-3
TGTGCCAGCAGCTTACAGGGTGAAGATACGCAGTATTTT
CASSLQGEDTQYF
>17|TRBV5-1|.|TRBD2|TRBJ2-6
TGCGCCAGCAGCTTAGCGGGGATCACCTCTGGGGCCAACGTCCTGACTTTC
CASSLAGITSGANVLTF
>14|TRBV7-6|.|.|TRBJ1-1
TGTGCCAGCACCCTAGGACAGAGGGGGACTGAAGCTTTCTTT
CASTLGQRGTEAFF
>14|TRBV10-3|.|TRBD1|TRBJ1-2
TGTGCCATCCAGGTGACAGGGGGAACCTATGGCTACACCTTC
CAIQVTGGTYGYTF
>15|TRBV9|.|TRBD2|TRBJ2-2
TGTGCCAGCAGCGTCCTAGCGGATCACACCGGGGAGCTGTTTTTT
CASSVLADHTGELFF
>15|TRBV3-1/TRBV3-2|.|.|TRBJ1-4
TGTGCCAGCAGCCAAGGGGGGCTGCCTAATGAAAAACTGTTTTTT
CASSQGGLPNEKLFF
>18|TRBV7-3|.|TRBD2|TRBJ2-5
TGTGCCAGCAGCTTAAATGCGGGGGGGACCAAAGTGGGCGAGACCCAGTACTTC
CASSLNAGGTKVGETQYF
>15|TRBV9|.|TRBD1|TRBJ2-7
TGTGCCAGCAGCCTGCGGGACAGGACCGTCTCCGAGCAGTACTTC
CASSLRDRTVSEQYF
>16|TRBV15|.|.|TRBJ2-1
TGTGCCACCAGCAGGGGGGGGGCAGGTTCCTACAATGAGCAGTTCTTC
CATSRGGAGSYNEQFF
>16|TRBV5-4|.|TRBD1|TRBJ1-6
TGTGCCAGCAGCCTAGGGCGGGACAGGGGATATTCACCCCTCCACTTT
CASSLGRDRGYSPLHF
>14|TRBV9|.|.|TRBJ1-4
TGTGCCAGCAGCGTGGGGGGATCTAATGAAAAACTGTTTTTT
CASSVGGSNEKLFF
>16|TRBV7-9|.|.|TRBJ1-1
TGTGCCAGCAGCTTACCCAATCACTTAGGGGACACTGAAGCTTTCTTT
CASSLPNHLGDTEAFF
>13|TRBV6-5|.|.|TRBJ2-1
TGTGCCAGCATCTCTCTACCAAACAATGAGCAGTTCTTC
CASISLPNNEQFF
>13|TRBV6-2/TRBV6-3|.|TRBD2|TRBJ2-3
TGTGCCAGCACCCCAAGGAGCACGGGGGGGCAGTATTTT
CASTPRSTGGQYF
>13|TRBV3-1/TRBV3-2|.|.|TRBJ1-1
TGTGCCAGCAGCCAGGTAACAGCCACTGAAGCTTTCTTT
CASSQVTATEAFF
>13|TRBV24-1|.|.|TRBJ2-5
TGTGCCACCAGTGACGAACTCCAAGAGACCCAGTACTTC
CATSDELQETQYF
>17|TRBV30|.|.|TRBJ2-1
TGTGCCTGGAGTTCGTTCGTATATTATAGCTCCTACAATGAGCAGTTCTTC
CAWSSFVYYSSYNEQFF
>16|TRBV15|.|TRBD2|TRBJ2-3
TGTGCCACCAGCCCCCGGACTAGCGGGGGGAAGAGTACGCAGTATTTT
CATSPRTSGGKSTQYF
>16|TRBV20-1|once|.|TRBJ1-1
TGCAGTGCTATTGACGGGGGTAGGAGGGTGAACACTGAAGCTTTCTTT
CSAIDGGRRVNTEAFF